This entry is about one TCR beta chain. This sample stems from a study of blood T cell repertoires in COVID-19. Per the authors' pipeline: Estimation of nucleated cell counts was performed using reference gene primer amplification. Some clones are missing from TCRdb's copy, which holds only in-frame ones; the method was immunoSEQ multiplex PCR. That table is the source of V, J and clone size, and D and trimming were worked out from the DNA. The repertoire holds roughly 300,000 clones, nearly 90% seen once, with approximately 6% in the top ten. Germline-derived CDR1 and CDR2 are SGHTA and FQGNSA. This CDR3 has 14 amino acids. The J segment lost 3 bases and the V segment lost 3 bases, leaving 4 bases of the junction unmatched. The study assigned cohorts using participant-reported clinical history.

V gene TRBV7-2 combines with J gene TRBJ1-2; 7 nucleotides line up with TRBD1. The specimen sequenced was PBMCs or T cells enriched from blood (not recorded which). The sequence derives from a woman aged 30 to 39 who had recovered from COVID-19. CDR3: CASSFNRGDYGYTF. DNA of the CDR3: TGTGCCAGCAGCTTCAACAGGGGTGACTATGGCTACACCTTC.